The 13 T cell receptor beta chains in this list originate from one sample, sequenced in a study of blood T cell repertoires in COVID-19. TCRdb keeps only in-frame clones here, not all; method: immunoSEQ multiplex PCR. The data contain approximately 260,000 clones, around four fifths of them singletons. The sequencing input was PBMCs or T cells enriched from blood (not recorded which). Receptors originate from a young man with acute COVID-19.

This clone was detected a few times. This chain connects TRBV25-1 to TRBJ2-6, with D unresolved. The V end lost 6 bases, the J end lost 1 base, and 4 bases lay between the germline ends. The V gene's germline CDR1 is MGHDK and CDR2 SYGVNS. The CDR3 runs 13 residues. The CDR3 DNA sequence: TGTGCCAGCAGGGAGTCTGGGGCCAACGTCCTGACTTTC. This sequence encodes CASRESGANVLTF.

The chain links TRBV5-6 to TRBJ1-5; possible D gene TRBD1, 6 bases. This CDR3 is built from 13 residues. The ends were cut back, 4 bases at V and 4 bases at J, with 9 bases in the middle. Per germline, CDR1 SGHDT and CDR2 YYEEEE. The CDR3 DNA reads TGTGCCAGCAGCCGTACAGGGAATCAGCCCCAGCATTTT. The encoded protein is CASSRTGNQPQHF.

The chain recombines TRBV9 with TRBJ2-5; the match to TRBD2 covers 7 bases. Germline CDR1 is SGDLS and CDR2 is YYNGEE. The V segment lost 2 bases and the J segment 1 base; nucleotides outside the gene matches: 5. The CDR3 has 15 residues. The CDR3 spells CASSVGGSVQETQYF. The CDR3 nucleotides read TGTGCCAGCAGCGTGGGCGGGAGTGTCCAAGAGACCCAGTACTTC.

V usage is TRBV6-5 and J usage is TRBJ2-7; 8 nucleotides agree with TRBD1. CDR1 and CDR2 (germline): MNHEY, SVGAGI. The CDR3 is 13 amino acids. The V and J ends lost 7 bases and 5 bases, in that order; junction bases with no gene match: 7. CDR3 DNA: TGTGCCAGCACTAGGACAGGGCTCCACGAGCAGTACGTC. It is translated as CASTRTGLHEQYV.

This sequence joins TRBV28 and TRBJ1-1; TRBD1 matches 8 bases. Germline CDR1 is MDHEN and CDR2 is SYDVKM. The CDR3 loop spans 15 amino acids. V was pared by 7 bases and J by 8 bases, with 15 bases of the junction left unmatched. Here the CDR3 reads CASTRIVGQGSEAFF. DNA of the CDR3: TGTGCCAGCACCCGAATAGTTGGACAGGGTTCAGAAGCTTTCTTT.

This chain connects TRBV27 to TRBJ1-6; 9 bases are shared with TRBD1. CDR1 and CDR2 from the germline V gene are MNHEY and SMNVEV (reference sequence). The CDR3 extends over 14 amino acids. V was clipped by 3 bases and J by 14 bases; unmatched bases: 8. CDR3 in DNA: TGTGCCAGCAGTTTCGGGACAGGGAAATTCACCCTCCACTTT. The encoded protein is CASSFGTGKFTLHF.

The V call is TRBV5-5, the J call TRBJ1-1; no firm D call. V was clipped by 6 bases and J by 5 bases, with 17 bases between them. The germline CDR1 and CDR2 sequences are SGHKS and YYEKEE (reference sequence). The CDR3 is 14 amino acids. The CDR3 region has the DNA TGTGCCAGCATCATGACCGGTGGGCGTACTGAAGCTTTCTTT. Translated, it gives CASIMTGGRTEAFF.

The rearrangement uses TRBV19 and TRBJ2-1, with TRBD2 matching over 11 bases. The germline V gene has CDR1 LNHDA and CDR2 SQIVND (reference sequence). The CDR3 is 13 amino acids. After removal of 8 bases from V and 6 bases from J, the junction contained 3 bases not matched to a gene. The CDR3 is CASEGLAVNEQFF. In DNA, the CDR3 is TGTGCCAGTGAGGGACTAGCGGTCAATGAGCAGTTCTTC.

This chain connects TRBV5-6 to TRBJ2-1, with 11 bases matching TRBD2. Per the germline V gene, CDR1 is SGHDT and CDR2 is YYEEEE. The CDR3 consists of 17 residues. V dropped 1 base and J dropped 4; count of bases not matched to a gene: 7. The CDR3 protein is CASSLNFGTSGYNEQFF. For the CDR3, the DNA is TGTGCCAGCAGCTTGAATTTCGGGACTAGCGGTTACAATGAGCAGTTCTTC.

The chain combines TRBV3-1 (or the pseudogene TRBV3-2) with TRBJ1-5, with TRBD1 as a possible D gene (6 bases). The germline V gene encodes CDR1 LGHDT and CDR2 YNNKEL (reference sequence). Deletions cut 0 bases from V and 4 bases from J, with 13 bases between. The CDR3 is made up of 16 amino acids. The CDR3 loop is CASSQDSGGRNQPQHF. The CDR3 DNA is TGTGCCAGCAGCCAAGATTCTGGGGGCAGGAATCAGCCCCAGCATTTT.

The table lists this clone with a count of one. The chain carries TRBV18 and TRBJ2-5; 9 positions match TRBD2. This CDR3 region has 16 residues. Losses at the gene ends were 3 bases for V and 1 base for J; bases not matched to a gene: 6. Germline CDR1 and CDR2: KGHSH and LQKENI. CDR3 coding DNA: TGTGCCAGCTCACCGGTGACTAGCGGATTCCAAGAGACCCAGTACTTC. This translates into CASSPVTSGFQETQYF. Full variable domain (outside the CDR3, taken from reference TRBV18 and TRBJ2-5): NAGVMQNPRHLVRRRGQEARLRCSPMKGHSHVYWYRQLPEEGLKFMVYLQKENIIDESGMPKERFSAEFPKEGPSILRIQQVVRGDSAAYFCASSPVTSGFQETQYFGPGTRLLVL.

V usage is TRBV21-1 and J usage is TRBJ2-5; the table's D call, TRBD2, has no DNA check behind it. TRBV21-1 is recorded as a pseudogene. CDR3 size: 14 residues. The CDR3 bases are TGTGCCTCCGGAGGGGGGGGTCGTCGAGAGACCCAGTACTTC. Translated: CASGGGGRRETQYF.

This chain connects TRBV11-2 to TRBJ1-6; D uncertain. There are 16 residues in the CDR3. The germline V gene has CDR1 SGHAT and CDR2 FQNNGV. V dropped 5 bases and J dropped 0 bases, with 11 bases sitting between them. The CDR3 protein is CASSNKFSSYNSPLHF. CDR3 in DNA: TGTGCCAGCAGCAACAAGTTCAGCTCCTATAATTCACCCCTCCACTTT.